The sequence of this T cell receptor (beta chain) was determined in a study of early T cells in non-severe SARS-CoV-2 infection. Study-wide context: Sequenced material consisted of bulk RNA (from unsorted whole blood), and chains were unpaired.

This clonotype was recorded many times. Its cognate antigen is unknown. Deletions cut 0 bases from V and 4 bases from J, with 6 bases between. The CDR3 spans 13 residues. CDR1 ENHRY and CDR2 SYGVKD come from the germline V gene. Study results and caveats: Private and CD4 specificities were missed by VDJdb matching, which favored anti-spike CD8 responses.

Tagging with unique molecular identifiers was applied to individual cDNA molecules. MiXCR, run by TCRdb on the 5' RACE reads, gives a single entry per CDR3 protein. This repertoire shows around 77,000 distinct CDR3 sequences, about 5% found once; its top ten account for roughly 7.3%. The sample consisted of whole blood, taken at baseline. This TCR came from an adult who was a healthcare worker with PCR-confirmed SARS-CoV-2 infection or an uninfected control (not recorded which). The gene calls are TRBV10-3 and TRBJ2-5; D is uncertain. CDR3 sequence: CAISESDGETQYF. The CDR3 region has the DNA TGTGCCATCAGTGAGTCGGATGGAGAGACCCAGTACTTC.